These 11 T cell receptor beta chains share one sample of origin, sequenced in a study of cytomegalovirus exposure and HLA in healthy donors. Primers for the PCR totalled 60 Vbeta and 13 Jbeta. Assay: immunoSEQ multiplex PCR; the TCRdb copy retains only in-frame clones and omits some. The sample shows approximately 110,000 clones, around 73% of them seen only once. Sequencing was performed on PBMCs. All receptors derive from a woman aged 40 to 50 in good health and CMV-seropositive.

The genes are TRBV9 and TRBJ2-5; 7 nucleotides agree with TRBD1. CDR1 SGDLS and CDR2 YYNGEE come from the germline V gene. Germline trimming cut 0 bases from V and 5 bases from J; bases unmatched to any gene: 4. CDR3 length equals 14 residues. Here the CDR3 DNA reads TGTGCCAGCAGCGTAGGACAGGGTAGTGAGACCCAGTACTTC. It yields the protein CASSVGQGSETQYF.

This clone was recorded a few times. This sequence joins TRBV28 and TRBJ2-2; D is undetermined. Germline values: CDR1 MDHEN, CDR2 SYDVKM. This CDR3 spans 13 amino acids. V was trimmed by 5 bases and J by 1 base, leaving 5 bases between them. This CDR3 is CASSPRNTGELFF. The CDR3 coding sequence is TGTGCCAGCAGTCCCAGGAACACCGGGGAGCTGTTTTTT.

The chain joins TRBV6-1 to TRBJ2-1, with 12 bases identical to TRBD2. Germline CDR1 and CDR2: MNHNS and SASEGT. Trimming at V came to 3 bases and at J to 0 bases, leaving 3 bases not matched to a gene. The CDR3 runs to 17 residues. The CDR3 loop is CASSDWTSGASYNEQFF. Written as DNA, the CDR3 is TGTGCCAGCAGTGATTGGACTAGCGGGGCCTCCTACAATGAGCAGTTCTTC.

This clone was counted between two and nine times. This chain uses TRBV7-8 with TRBJ2-2; no clear D gene. Germline V gives CDR1 SGHVS, CDR2 FQNEAQ. The ends were cut back, 3 bases at V and 0 bases at J, with 5 bases in the middle. The length of the CDR3 is 14 residues. DNA of the CDR3: TGTGCCAGCAGCTTCCTTACGAACACCGGGGAGCTGTTTTTT. The encoded protein is CASSFLTNTGELFF.

The CDR3 loop reads CASSLGAGVSTDTQYF. The CDR3, as DNA: TGTGCCAGCAGCTTGGGGGCGGGGGTTAGCACAGATACGCAGTATTTT. The chain employs TRBV5-4 and TRBJ2-3; 7 positions match TRBD2. V shed 0 bases, J shed 0 bases, and the junction held 4 bases outside the gene matches. The germline gives CDR1 SGHNT, CDR2 YYREEE (reference sequence). This CDR3 spans 16 amino acids.

J is TRBJ1-1 and V is TRBV15; 9 bases are shared with TRBD1. J lost 7 bases, V lost 0 bases, and 3 bases had no gene match. Germline V gives CDR1 LNHNV, CDR2 YYDKDF (reference sequence). This CDR3 is 14 amino acids long. The DNA of the CDR3 is TGTGCCACCAGCAGAGATAGGGACAGGGATGAAGCTTTCTTT. This gives the protein CATSRDRDRDEAFF.

The V and J genes are TRBV19 and TRBJ1-2; 8 bases are a match to TRBD1. V lost 6 bases to trimming and J lost 2 bases; unmatched junction nucleotides: 2. CDR3 length equals 13 residues. Germline V gives CDR1 LNHDA, CDR2 SQIVND (reference sequence). CDR3 DNA sequence: TGTGCCAGTAGCCGGACAGGGAACTATGGCTACACCTTC. This sequence encodes CASSRTGNYGYTF.

The chain uses TRBV4-1 and TRBJ1-6, with 7 nucleotides matching TRBD1. The ends lost 4 bases at V and 7 bases at J; junction bases unmatched: 13. CDR3 size: 17 residues. In germline, CDR1 is MGHRA, CDR2 YSYEKL. The CDR3 spells CASSPPGRQGGNSPLHF. As DNA, the CDR3 is TGCGCCAGCAGCCCGCCCGGTAGACAGGGTGGGAATTCACCCCTCCACTTT.

The CDR3: CASSKPRTEMNTEAFF. The DNA of the CDR3 is TGTGCCAGCAGCAAACCCCGGACAGAAATGAACACTGAAGCTTTCTTT. This chain links TRBV5-4 with TRBJ1-1; D is perhaps TRBD1 (6 bases). V lost 4 bases to trimming and J lost 0 bases, with 16 bases between them. Germline CDR1 and CDR2: SGHNT and YYREEE (reference sequence). This CDR3 spans 16 amino acids.

The chain employs TRBV25-1 and TRBJ1-5; possibly TRBD1 for D (6 bases). Germline CDR1 and CDR2: MGHDK and SYGVNS. Trimming shortened V by 4 bases and J by 5 bases, and 24 bases separated the two germline ends. The CDR3 sequence is 18 residues long. CDR3 region: CASSGSLGTRDDDQPQHF. The CDR3, as DNA: TGTGCCAGCAGTGGATCCCTGGGGACAAGGGACGATGATCAGCCCCAGCATTTT.

This clone was observed once. Other nucleotide sequences in the sample specify the same CDR3. The chain is built from TRBV7-2 and TRBJ2-2; D is undetermined. Trimming stripped 2 bases from V and 5 bases from J, with 3 bases between. The V gene's germline CDR1 is SGHTA and CDR2 FQGNSA. The CDR3 covers 12 residues. CDR3 region: CASSLQTGELFF. CDR3 DNA sequence: TGTGCCAGCAGCTTACAAACCGGGGAGCTGTTTTTT.